A single sample is the source of the 4 T cell receptor beta chains below, sequenced in a study of regulatory T cells in long-lasting Graves disease. Building the TCR beta libraries relied on iRepertoire HTBI primers, and CDR3 regions underwent Arm-PCR. TCRdb analysed the multiplex PCR reads with MiXCR anew, one entry per CDR3 protein. The sample records about 200,000 distinct CDR3 sequences, roughly 19% being singletons. Specified time point: newly diagnosed GD, antithyroid drugs for less than 3 months. The TCR library used RNA extracted from PBMCs. These data also featured in a second study, about T cells in Graves' hyperthyroidism and ophthalmopathy.

The source material was peripheral blood mononuclear cells (PBMCs), sampled at new diagnosis, from a patient treated with antithyroid drugs. The source of these receptors is a woman aged 25 to 45 with Graves disease.

There are many counts of this clonotype. V is TRBV5-5 and J is TRBJ1-2; D is unclear. CDR1 and CDR2 from the germline V gene are SGHKS and YYEKEE (reference sequence). Trimming removed 0 bases from V and 4 bases from J, with 13 bases in between. The CDR3 covers 15 residues. CDR3 sequence (DNA): TGTGCCAGCAGCTTGGCAGCGGCAGATCCCTATGGCTACACCTTC. This encodes CASSLAAADPYGYTF.

J is TRBJ2-5 and V is TRBV28; D unresolved. V lost 7 bases and J lost 2, with 14 bases in between. In germline, CDR1 is MDHEN, CDR2 SYDVKM. This CDR3 has 14 amino acids. The CDR3: CASISWSSQETQYF. For the CDR3, the DNA is TGTGCCAGCATCTCATGGTCGAGTCAAGAGACCCAGTACTTC.

In its sample, this clonotype was seen many times. V is TRBV19 and J is TRBJ1-1; the match to TRBD1 covers 8 bases. CDR3 length: 15 amino acids. The V and J ends lost 7 bases and 7 bases, in that order; junction bases with no gene match: 14. Looked up from germline, CDR1 is LNHDA and CDR2 is SQIVND (reference sequence). Here the CDR3 DNA reads TGTGCCAGTAAAAACCCAGACCAGGGGGCGGGTGAAGCTTTCTTT. It specifies CASKNPDQGAGEAFF.

This clonotype was counted at least ten times. The gene calls are TRBV12-3 or TRBV12-4 and TRBJ1-1, with D possibly TRBD1 on 6 matching bases. Trimming stripped 7 bases from V and 2 bases from J, with 11 bases between. This CDR3 contains 13 residues. CDR3 sequence: CASNQGPNTEAFF. The CDR3 bases are TGTGCCAGCAATCAGGGGCCTAACACTGAAGCTTTCTTT.